The 10 T cell receptor beta chains below were found in one sample sequenced in a study of blood T cell repertoires in COVID-19. Repertoires were generated with immunoSEQ multiplex PCR, while TCRdb's copy carries only in-frame clones and drops some. The data contain approximately 250,000 clones, around 88% of them singletons. The source material was PBMCs or T cells enriched from blood (not recorded which). The receptors shown here come from a woman in her thirties who had recovered from COVID-19.

This clone came up once. This rearrangement joins TRBV5-6 to TRBJ2-7; 10 bases line up with TRBD2. The CDR3 runs 13 residues. Germline values: CDR1 SGHDT, CDR2 YYEEEE. V was clipped by 2 bases and J by 7 bases; unmatched bases: 3. Written as DNA, the CDR3 is TGTGCCAGCAGCTTAGGACTAGCGGATGAGCAGTACTTC. This codes for CASSLGLADEQYF.

The gene calls are TRBV7-9 and TRBJ1-5; D not certain. This CDR3 spans 14 amino acids. V was clipped by 1 base and J by 5 bases, with 9 bases between them. CDR1 is SEHNR and CDR2 is FQNEAQ in the germline V gene (reference sequence). The CDR3: CASSLGGDDQPQHF. The CDR3 DNA is TGTGCCAGCAGCTTAGGAGGCGACGATCAGCCCCAGCATTTT.

The rearrangement joins TRBV6-5 to TRBJ1-6; D not certain. The V and J ends lost 9 bases and 13 bases respectively, with 19 bases between them. The CDR3 covers 13 residues. CDR1 MNHEY and CDR2 SVGAGI come from the germline V gene. The CDR3, as DNA: TGTGCCAGTTCACGGGGAGCTTCAAACCCCCTCCACTTT. Its translation: CASSRGASNPLHF.

This clone was recorded a few times. The gene calls are TRBV4-3 and TRBJ1-4; D perhaps matches TRBD1 (5 bases). CDR1 is LGHNA, CDR2 YSLEER, per germline. V was trimmed by 0 bases and J by 0 bases, leaving 11 bases between them. This CDR3 region has 17 residues. CDR3: CASSQDQGPATNEKLFF. CDR3 bases: TGCGCCAGCAGCCAAGATCAGGGCCCGGCAACTAATGAAAAACTGTTTTTT.

J is TRBJ2-2 and V is TRBV6-2 or TRBV6-3; TRBD2 might be the D (6 bases). There are 15 residues in the CDR3. Germline lookup yields CDR1 MNHEY and CDR2 SVGEGT. V lost 6 bases and J 5 bases, leaving 16 bases between the germline ends. The CDR3 region has the DNA TGTGCCAGCAGCTTCCGGGGAGGAGGGACCGGGGAGCTGTTTTTT. Translated, it gives CASSFRGGGTGELFF.

CDR3 region: CASSSRDRVTGYTF. The CDR3 nucleotides are TGTGCCAGCAGTTCACGGGACAGGGTGACAGGCTACACCTTC. The V and J genes are TRBV27 and TRBJ1-2; 9 bases are a match to TRBD1. V lost 4 bases to trimming and J lost 8 bases; unmatched junction nucleotides: 8. The CDR3 has 14 amino acids. CDR1 and CDR2 (germline): MNHEY, SMNVEV (reference sequence).

The V and J genes are TRBV5-1 and TRBJ2-7; 7 bases line up with TRBD1. Trimming removed 3 bases from V and 1 base from J; junction bases left unmatched: 7. Per germline, CDR1 SGHRS and CDR2 YFSETQ. The CDR3 is made up of 15 amino acids. The DNA of the CDR3 is TGCGCCAGCAGCTCCCAAAACAGGGGTTCCTACGAGCAGTACTTC. As protein: CASSSQNRGSYEQYF.

This chain joins TRBV9 and TRBJ2-3, with 12 bases identical to TRBD2. CDR3 length: 16 amino acids. V trimming: 3 bases; J trimming: 4 bases; junction bases outside the gene matches: 6. The germline V gene encodes CDR1 SGDLS and CDR2 YYNGEE. The CDR3 nucleotides are TGTGCCAGCAGCGGAACTAGCGGGAGGTCTTCAGATACGCAGTATTTT. Its translation: CASSGTSGRSSDTQYF.

This rearrangement joins TRBV7-9 to TRBJ2-4; no clear D gene. There are 16 residues in the CDR3. Germline CDR1 is SEHNR and CDR2 is FQNEAQ (reference sequence). V lost 4 bases, J lost 0 bases, and 13 bases lay in between. In DNA form, the CDR3 reads TGTGCCAGCAGCTCCTCGGCGGCTTTAGCCAAAAACATTCAGTACTTC. Translating it yields CASSSSAALAKNIQYF.

This CDR3 reads CATRLSSGNTIYF. The DNA for the CDR3 is TGTGCCACCCGTTTGTCCTCTGGAAACACCATATATTTT. The rearrangement links TRBV6-5 to TRBJ1-3; the D is unclear. This CDR3 comprises 13 residues. V was clipped by 10 bases and J by 0 bases, with 10 bases between them. CDR1 MNHEY and CDR2 SVGAGI come from the germline V gene.